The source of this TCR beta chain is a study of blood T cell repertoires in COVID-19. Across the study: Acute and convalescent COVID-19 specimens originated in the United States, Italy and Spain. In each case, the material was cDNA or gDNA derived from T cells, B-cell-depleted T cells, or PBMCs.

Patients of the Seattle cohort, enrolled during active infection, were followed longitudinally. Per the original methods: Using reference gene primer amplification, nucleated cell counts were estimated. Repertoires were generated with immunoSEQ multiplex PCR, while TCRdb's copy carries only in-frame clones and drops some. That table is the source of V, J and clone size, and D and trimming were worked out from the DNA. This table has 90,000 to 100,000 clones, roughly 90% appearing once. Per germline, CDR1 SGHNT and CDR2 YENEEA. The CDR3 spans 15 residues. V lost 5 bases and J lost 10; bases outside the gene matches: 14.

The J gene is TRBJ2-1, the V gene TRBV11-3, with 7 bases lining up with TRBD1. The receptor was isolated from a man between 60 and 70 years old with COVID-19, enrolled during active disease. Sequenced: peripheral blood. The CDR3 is CASSASGQAVGEQFF. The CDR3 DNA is TGTGCCAGCAGCGCATCTGGACAGGCCGTCGGGGAGCAGTTCTTC.